This entry lists 17 T cell receptor beta chains sequenced from one sample in a study of T cells expressing NK-cell markers. TCRdb re-called the 5' RACE reads; one entry per CDR3 protein, DNA not given. The specimen's table records around 280,000 distinct CDR3 sequences. The sample was blood T cells: a sorted CD56 or NKG2C T cell subset, CD4+ or CD8+ T cells, or bulk PBMC T cells (not recorded which). The receptors come from a man younger than 35 in good health.

The chain has TRBV4-1 and TRBJ2-1; TCRdb's D gene call, TRBD1, goes unchecked for lack of DNA. Germline CDR1 is MGHRA and CDR2 is YSYEKL. The CDR3 spans 16 residues. The CDR3 protein is CATPHMQDRGLNEQFF.

J is TRBJ1-2 and V is TRBV12-3 or TRBV12-4; TCRdb gives TRBD1 as the D gene, but with no DNA this cannot be confirmed. The CDR3 sequence is 15 residues long. This chain's CDR3 is CASSREGAAAVGYTF.

The V and J genes are TRBV18 and TRBJ2-2; TCRdb's D gene call, TRBD2, goes unchecked for lack of DNA. Germline CDR1 is KGHSH and CDR2 is LQKENI. CDR3 size: 16 residues. This chain's CDR3 is CASSPQTRRYTGELFF.

The chain has TRBV12-3 or TRBV12-4 and TRBJ2-2; TCRdb's D gene call, TRBD1, goes unchecked for lack of DNA. This CDR3 is built from 14 residues. CDR3: CASTLFRGAGELFF.

The V and J genes are TRBV28 and TRBJ1-5; TCRdb returns TRBD1, unconfirmable since there is no DNA. CDR1 and CDR2 from the germline V gene are MDHEN and SYDVKM. This CDR3 contains 15 residues. The CDR3 spells CASRDSKNSNQPQHF.

The chain recombines TRBV28 with TRBJ2-5. This CDR3 is 11 amino acids long. Per the germline V gene, CDR1 is MDHEN and CDR2 is SYDVKM. The CDR3: CANSSRETQYF. Full variable domain (outside the CDR3, taken from reference TRBV28 and TRBJ2-5): DVKVTQSSRYLVKRTGEKVFLECVQDMDHENMFWYRQDPGLGLRLIYFSYDVKMKEKGDIPEGYSVSREKKERFSLILESASTNQTSMYLCANSSRETQYFGPGTRLLVL.

This chain uses TRBV5-6 with TRBJ2-7. CDR3 length: 13 amino acids. The germline V gene has CDR1 SGHDT and CDR2 YYEEEE. The CDR3 reads CASSLVGNYEQYF.

This chain links TRBV20-1 with TRBJ2-1. Germline CDR1 is DFQATT and CDR2 is SNEGSKA (reference sequence). The CDR3 covers 15 residues. CDR3: CSARGPLAAYNEQFF.

CDR3 sequence reads: CASRWTSKEQYF. The V gene is TRBV6-2 or TRBV6-3, the J gene TRBJ2-7; the TCRdb call, TRBD2, lacks DNA for checking. Germline CDR1 reads MNHEY; CDR2 reads SVGEGT. The CDR3 is made up of 12 amino acids.

The chain uses TRBV5-1 and TRBJ2-1; without DNA, the TCRdb call of TRBD2 cannot be checked. This CDR3 has 15 amino acids. The germline CDR1 and CDR2 sequences are SGHRS and YFSETQ. CDR3 region: CASSIIAGASYEQFF.

The rearrangement joins TRBV6-5 to TRBJ2-2. This CDR3 region has 15 residues. Germline V CDR1 and CDR2: MNHEY, SVGAGI. CDR3 residues: CASSYSRRTTGELFF.

V gene TRBV20-1 combines with J gene TRBJ2-5; checking the TCRdb D call of TRBD2 is not possible without DNA. In germline, CDR1 is DFQATT, CDR2 SNEGSKA (reference sequence). This CDR3 is 15 amino acids long. CDR3 sequence: CSASPSGAKRETQYF.

The chain combines TRBV20-1 with TRBJ2-4; TCRdb reports TRBD1, a call that lacks DNA to check it against. Germline assignment: CDR1 DFQATT and CDR2 SNEGSKA (reference sequence). CDR3 length equals 16 residues. The CDR3 spells CSARDAGLTAKNIQYF.

The CDR3: CSARRFIGGGDTQYF. V gene TRBV20-1 combines with J gene TRBJ2-3; there is no DNA to check the TCRdb D call of TRBD1. The germline CDR1 and CDR2 sequences are DFQATT and SNEGSKA (reference sequence). CDR3 length: 15 amino acids.

V usage is TRBV19 and J usage is TRBJ1-2; TCRdb's D gene call, TRBD1, goes unchecked for lack of DNA. The CDR3 is 15 amino acids. Germline lookup yields CDR1 LNHDA and CDR2 SQIVND (reference sequence). This CDR3 is CATTGDRWANYGYTF.

CDR3 sequence reads: CASSVDRAQPQHF. The chain couples TRBV11-2 to TRBJ1-5; no DNA is available, so the TRBD1 call from TCRdb remains unchecked. This CDR3 contains 13 residues. Germline V gene lookup returns CDR1 SGHAT and CDR2 FQNNGV.

The gene calls are TRBV5-4 and TRBJ1-5; the TRBD1 assignment by TCRdb is unverifiable without DNA. In germline, CDR1 is SGHNT, CDR2 YYREEE (reference sequence). The CDR3 is 15 amino acids. This chain's CDR3 is CASSLDGLPGQPQHF.